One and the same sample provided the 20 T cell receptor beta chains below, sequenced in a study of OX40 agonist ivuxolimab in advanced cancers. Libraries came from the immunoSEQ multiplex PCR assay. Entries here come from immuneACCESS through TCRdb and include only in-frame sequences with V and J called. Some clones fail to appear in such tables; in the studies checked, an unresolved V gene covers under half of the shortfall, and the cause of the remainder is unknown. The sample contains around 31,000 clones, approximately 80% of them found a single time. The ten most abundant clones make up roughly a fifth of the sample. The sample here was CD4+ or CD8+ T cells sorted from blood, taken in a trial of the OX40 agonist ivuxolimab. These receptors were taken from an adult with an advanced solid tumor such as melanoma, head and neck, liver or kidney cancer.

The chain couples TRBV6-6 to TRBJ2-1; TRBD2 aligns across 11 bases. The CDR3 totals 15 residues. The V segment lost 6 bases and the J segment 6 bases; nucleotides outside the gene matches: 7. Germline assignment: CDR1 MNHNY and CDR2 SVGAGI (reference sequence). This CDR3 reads CASRPAGLAVNEQFF. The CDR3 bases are TGTGCCAGCAGGCCAGCGGGACTAGCGGTCAATGAGCAGTTCTTC.

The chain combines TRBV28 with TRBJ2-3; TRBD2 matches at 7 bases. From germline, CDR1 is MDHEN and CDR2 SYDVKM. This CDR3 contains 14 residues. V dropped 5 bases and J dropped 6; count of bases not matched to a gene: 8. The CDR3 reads CASSLADEVDTQYF. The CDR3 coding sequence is TGTGCCAGCAGTCTAGCGGATGAAGTCGATACGCAGTATTTT.

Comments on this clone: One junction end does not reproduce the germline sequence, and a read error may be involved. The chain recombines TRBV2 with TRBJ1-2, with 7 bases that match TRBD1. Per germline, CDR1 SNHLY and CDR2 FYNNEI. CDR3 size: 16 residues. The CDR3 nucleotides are TGTGCCAGCAGTGAAGCCCTAGGGCCCGGGACAGCCTCCGTAAACTTC. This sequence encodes CASSEALGPGTASVNF.

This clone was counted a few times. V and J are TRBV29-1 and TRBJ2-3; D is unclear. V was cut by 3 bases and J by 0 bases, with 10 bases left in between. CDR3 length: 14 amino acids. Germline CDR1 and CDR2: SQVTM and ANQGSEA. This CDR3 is CSVDGGASTDTQYF. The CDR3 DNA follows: TGCAGCGTTGATGGCGGTGCTAGCACAGATACGCAGTATTTT.

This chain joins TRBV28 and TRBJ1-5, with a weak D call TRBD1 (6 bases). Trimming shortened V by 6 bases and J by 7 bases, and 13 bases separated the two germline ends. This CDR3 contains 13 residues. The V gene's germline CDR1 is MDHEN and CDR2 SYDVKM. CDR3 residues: CASSRIQGQPQHF. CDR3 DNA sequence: TGTGCCAGCAGCCGGATCCAGGGGCAGCCCCAGCATTTT.

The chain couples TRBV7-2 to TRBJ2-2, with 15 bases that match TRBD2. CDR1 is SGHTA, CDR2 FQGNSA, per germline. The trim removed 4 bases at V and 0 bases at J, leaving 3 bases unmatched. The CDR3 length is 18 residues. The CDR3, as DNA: TGTGCCAGCAGCTCGGGACTAGCGGGAGGAACGAACACCGGGGAGCTGTTTTTT. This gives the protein CASSSGLAGGTNTGELFF.

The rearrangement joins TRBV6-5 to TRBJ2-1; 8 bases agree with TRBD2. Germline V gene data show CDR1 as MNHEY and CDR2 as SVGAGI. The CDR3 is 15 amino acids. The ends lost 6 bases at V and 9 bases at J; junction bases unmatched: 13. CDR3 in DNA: TGTGCCAGCAGCCAACCCGGTACCGGGAGGGGTGAGCAGTTCTTC. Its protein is CASSQPGTGRGEQFF.

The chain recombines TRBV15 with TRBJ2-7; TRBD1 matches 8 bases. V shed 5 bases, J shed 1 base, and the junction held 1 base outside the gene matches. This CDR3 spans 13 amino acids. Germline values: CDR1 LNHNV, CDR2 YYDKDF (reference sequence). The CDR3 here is CATSRDRSYEQYF. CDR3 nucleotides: TGTGCCACCAGCCGGGACAGGTCCTACGAGCAGTACTTC.

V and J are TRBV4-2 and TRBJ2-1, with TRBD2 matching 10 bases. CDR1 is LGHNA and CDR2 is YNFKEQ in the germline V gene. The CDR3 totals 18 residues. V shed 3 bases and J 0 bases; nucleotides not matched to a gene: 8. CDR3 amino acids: CASSHQWTSGSSYNEQFF. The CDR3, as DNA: TGTGCCAGCAGCCACCAATGGACTAGCGGAAGCTCCTACAATGAGCAGTTCTTC.

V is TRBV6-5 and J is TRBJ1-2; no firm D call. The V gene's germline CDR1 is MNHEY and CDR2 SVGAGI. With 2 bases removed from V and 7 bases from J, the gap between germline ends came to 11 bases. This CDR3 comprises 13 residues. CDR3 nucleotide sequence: TGTGCCAGCAGTTACCAAGAAAGAGGTGGCTACACCTTC. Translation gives CASSYQERGGYTF.

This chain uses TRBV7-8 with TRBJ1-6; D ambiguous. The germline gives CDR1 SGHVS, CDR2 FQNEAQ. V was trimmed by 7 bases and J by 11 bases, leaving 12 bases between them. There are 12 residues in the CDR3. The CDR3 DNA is TGTGCCAGCACGACATTTGGGGCACCCCTCCACTTT. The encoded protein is CASTTFGAPLHF.

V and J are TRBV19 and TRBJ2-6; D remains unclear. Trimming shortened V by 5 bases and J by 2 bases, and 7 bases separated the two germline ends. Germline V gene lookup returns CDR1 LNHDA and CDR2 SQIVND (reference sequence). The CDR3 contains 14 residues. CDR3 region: CASSPGPGANVLTF. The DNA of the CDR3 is TGTGCCAGTAGTCCCGGGCCTGGGGCCAACGTCCTGACTTTC.

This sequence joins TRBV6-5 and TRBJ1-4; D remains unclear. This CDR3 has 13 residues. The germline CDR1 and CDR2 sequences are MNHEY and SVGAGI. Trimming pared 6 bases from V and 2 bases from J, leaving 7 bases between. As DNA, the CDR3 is TGTGCCAGCAGGATGACGACTAATGAAAAACTGTTTTTT. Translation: CASRMTTNEKLFF.

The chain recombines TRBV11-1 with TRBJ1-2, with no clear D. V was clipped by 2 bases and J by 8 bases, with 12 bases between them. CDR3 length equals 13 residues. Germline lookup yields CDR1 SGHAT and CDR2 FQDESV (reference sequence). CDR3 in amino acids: CASSLTRMGGYTF. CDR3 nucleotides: TGTGCCAGCAGCTTAACACGAATGGGCGGCTACACCTTC. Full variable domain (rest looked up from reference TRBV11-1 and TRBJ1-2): EAEVAQSPRYKITEKSQAVAFWCDPISGHATLYWYRQILGQGPELLVQFQDESVVDDSQLPKDRFSAERLKGVDSTLKIQPAELGDSAMYLCASSLTRMGGYTFGSGTRLTVV.

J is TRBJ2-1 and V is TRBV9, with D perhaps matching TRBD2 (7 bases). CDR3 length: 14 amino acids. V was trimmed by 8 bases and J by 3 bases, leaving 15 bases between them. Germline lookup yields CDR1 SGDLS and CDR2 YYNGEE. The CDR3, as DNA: TGTGCCAGTCAAGAGCGGGACATCTACAATGAGCAGTTCTTC. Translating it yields CASQERDIYNEQFF.

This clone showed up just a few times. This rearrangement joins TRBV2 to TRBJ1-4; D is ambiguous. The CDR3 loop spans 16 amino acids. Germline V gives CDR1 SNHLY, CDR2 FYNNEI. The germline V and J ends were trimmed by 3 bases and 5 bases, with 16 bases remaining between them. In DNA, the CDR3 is TGTGCCAGCAGTGATGGGATGTCCAGGAGCAATGAAAAACTGTTTTTT. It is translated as CASSDGMSRSNEKLFF.

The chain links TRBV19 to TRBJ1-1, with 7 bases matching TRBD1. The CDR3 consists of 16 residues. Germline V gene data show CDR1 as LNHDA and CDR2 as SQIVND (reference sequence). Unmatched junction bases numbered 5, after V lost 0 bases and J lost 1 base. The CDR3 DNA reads TGTGCCAGTAGTATAGAGGAGGGGGCAGGGAACACTGAAGCTTTCTTT. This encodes CASSIEEGAGNTEAFF.

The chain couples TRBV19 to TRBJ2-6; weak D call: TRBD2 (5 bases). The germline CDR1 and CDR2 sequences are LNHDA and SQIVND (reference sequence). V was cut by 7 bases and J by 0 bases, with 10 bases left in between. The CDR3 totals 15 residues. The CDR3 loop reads CASTARGSGANVLTF. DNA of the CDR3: TGTGCCAGTACCGCACGGGGCTCTGGGGCCAACGTCCTGACTTTC.

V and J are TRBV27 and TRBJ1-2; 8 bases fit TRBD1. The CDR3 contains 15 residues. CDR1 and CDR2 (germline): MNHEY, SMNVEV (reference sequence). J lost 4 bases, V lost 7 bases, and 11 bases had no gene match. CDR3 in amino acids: CASKVGRGQGYGYTF. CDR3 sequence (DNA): TGTGCCAGCAAAGTGGGCAGGGGGCAGGGCTATGGCTACACCTTC.

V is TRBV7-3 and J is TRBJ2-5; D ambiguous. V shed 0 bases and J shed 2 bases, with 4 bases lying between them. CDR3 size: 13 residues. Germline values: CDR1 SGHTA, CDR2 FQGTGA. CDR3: CASSLTRQETQYF. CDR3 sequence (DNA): TGTGCCAGCAGCTTAACCAGACAAGAGACCCAGTACTTC.